Shown below are 25 T cell receptor beta chains from a single sample sequenced in a study of CD8 T cells in acute hepatitis C reinfection. Data came from immunoSEQ multiplex PCR; TCRdb stores just in-frame clones and leaves some out. The table lists 30,000 to 40,000 clones, 70% to 90% of them singletons. Time point specified: naive CD8 control sorted from an acute-time-point sample. The sequencing input was naive CD8+ T cells from PBMCs. These receptors all stem from a woman aged 18-30 years who spontaneously cleared hepatitis C infection.

The V gene is TRBV6-5, the J gene TRBJ2-1; maybe TRBD2 (5 bases). This CDR3 has 11 residues. Looked up from germline, CDR1 is MNHEY and CDR2 is SVGAGI. The V end was cut by 6 bases, the J end by 12 bases, with 12 bases between. The DNA of the CDR3 is TGTGCCAGCAGGGAACTAGGAGCGCAGTTCTTC. It is translated as CASRELGAQFF.

V usage is TRBV6-1 and J usage is TRBJ2-5, with D perhaps TRBD2 (6 bases). This CDR3 is 14 amino acids long. Germline V CDR1 and CDR2: MNHNS, SASEGT. Trimming stripped 7 bases from V and 3 bases from J, with 15 bases between. The CDR3 loop reads CASNPWGGEETQYF. The DNA of the CDR3 is TGTGCCAGCAATCCTTGGGGAGGAGAAGAGACCCAGTACTTC.

As DNA, the CDR3 is TGTGCCAGCAGCCTTACCGGGACTAGCGACTCCTACGAGCAGTACTTC. Its protein is CASSLTGTSDSYEQYF. This sequence joins TRBV4-2 and TRBJ2-7, with 10 bases that match TRBD2. Germline CDR1 LGHNA, CDR2 YNFKEQ. The junction had 6 bases not matched to a gene; V was cut back by 4 bases and J by 0 bases. The CDR3 is 16 residues long.

V and J are TRBV7-6 and TRBJ2-2; D is perhaps TRBD2 (5 bases). Per germline, CDR1 SGHVS and CDR2 FNYEAQ. The CDR3 consists of 12 residues. Deletions cut 4 bases from V and 8 bases from J, with 8 bases between. CDR3 nucleotides: TGTGCCAGCAGCTCCCCGGGGGGGGAGCTGTTTTTT. Its translation: CASSSPGGELFF.

The genes are TRBV7-6 and TRBJ2-5; D uncertain. V lost 2 bases and J 1 base, leaving 17 bases between the germline ends. CDR1 is SGHVS and CDR2 is FNYEAQ in the germline V gene. This CDR3 is 17 amino acids long. DNA of the CDR3: TGTGCCAGCAGCTTAAGTTTCAGAGAGGCCCGCCAAGAGACCCAGTACTTC. Translating gives CASSLSFREARQETQYF.

This chain joins TRBV25-1 and TRBJ2-5, with TRBD1 identical over 8 bases. V shed 1 base, J shed 4 bases, and the junction held 2 bases outside the gene matches. Germline assignment: CDR1 MGHDK and CDR2 SYGVNS. CDR3 size: 14 residues. The CDR3 here is CASSESGGPETQYF. The CDR3 coding sequence is TGTGCCAGCAGTGAATCAGGGGGCCCAGAGACCCAGTACTTC.

This clone is a singleton in its sample. V gene TRBV5-1 combines with J gene TRBJ2-1; 11 nucleotides align to TRBD1. J was trimmed by 8 bases and V by 7 bases; bases with no gene match: 11. CDR3 length: 15 amino acids. Germline lookup yields CDR1 SGHRS and CDR2 YFSETQ. The CDR3 nucleotides read TGCGCCAGCGGCCCCTACGGGACAGGGGGGGATGAGCAGTTCTTC. This encodes CASGPYGTGGDEQFF. The whole variable domain, remainder taken from reference TRBV5-1 and TRBJ2-1, is KAGVTQTPRYLIKTRGQQVTLSCSPISGHRSVSWYQQTPGQGLQFLFEYFSETQRNKGNFPGRFSGRQFSNSRSEMNVSTLELGDSALYLCASGPYGTGGDEQFFGPGTRLTVL.

The chain links TRBV29-1 to TRBJ2-3; 13 bases map to TRBD2. The CDR3 loop spans 13 amino acids. The V and J ends lost 4 bases and 13 bases, in that order; junction bases with no gene match: 8. Germline loops: CDR1 SQVTM, CDR2 ANQGSEA. This CDR3 is CSVVLLAGGFKYF. The CDR3 DNA reads TGCAGCGTTGTGTTACTAGCGGGAGGGTTCAAGTATTTT.

V usage is TRBV27 and J usage is TRBJ1-3, with a tentative D call TRBD1 (6 bases). The CDR3 consists of 14 residues. Germline V gene data show CDR1 as MNHEY and CDR2 as SMNVEV (reference sequence). V was pared by 7 bases and J by 8 bases, with 18 bases between. The CDR3 sequence is CASKLRGAEDTIYF. The CDR3 DNA follows: TGTGCCAGCAAACTCCGGGGGGCTGAAGACACCATATATTTT.

The chain employs TRBV10-3 and TRBJ2-1, with 14 bases fitting TRBD2. Germline V lookup: CDR1 ENHRY, CDR2 SYGVKD. This CDR3 has 19 residues. After removal of 2 bases from V and 9 bases from J, the junction contained 15 bases not matched to a gene. Here the CDR3 reads CAISEGGTSGRLSVGEQFF. In DNA form, the CDR3 reads TGTGCCATCAGTGAGGGAGGGACTAGCGGGAGACTTTCCGTCGGTGAGCAGTTCTTC.

The chain recombines TRBV13 with TRBJ2-7, with D perhaps matching TRBD2 (5 bases). Trimming pared 1 base from V and 0 bases from J, leaving 10 bases between. There are 15 residues in the CDR3. CDR1 and CDR2 from the germline V gene are PRHDT and FYEKMQ (reference sequence). The CDR3 DNA reads TGTGCCAGCAGCTTAGAGGTCGGGATCTCCTACGAGCAGTACTTC. Its protein product is CASSLEVGISYEQYF.

This clone came up a few times. The V and J genes are TRBV2 and TRBJ2-7, with D perhaps being TRBD1 or TRBD2 (5 bases each). The CDR3 is made up of 12 amino acids. The germline CDR1 and CDR2 sequences are SNHLY and FYNNEI. V lost 9 bases, J lost 3 bases, and 12 bases lay in between. DNA for the CDR3: TGTGCCAGAAGGGACCAGGGCTACGAGCAGTACTTC. This translates into CARRDQGYEQYF.

The chain has TRBV4-1 and TRBJ2-1; D is unclear. In germline, CDR1 is MGHRA, CDR2 YSYEKL. Between the trimmed V and J ends, which lost 1 base and 8 bases, there was a span of 6 bases. The CDR3 loop spans 12 amino acids. CDR3 residues: CASSQASDEQFF. In nucleotides, the CDR3 is TGCGCCAGCAGCCAAGCTTCCGATGAGCAGTTCTTC.

This chain links TRBV6-1 with TRBJ1-2; a possible D gene is TRBD1 (5 bases). The CDR3 runs 13 residues. Per germline, CDR1 MNHNS and CDR2 SASEGT. V lost 5 bases to trimming and J lost 3 bases, with 10 bases between them. CDR3 coding DNA: TGTGCCAGCAGTCCCGTAGGGGACTATGGCTACACCTTC. Protein: CASSPVGDYGYTF.

The chain recombines TRBV9 with TRBJ2-5; D is unresolved. Germline values: CDR1 SGDLS, CDR2 YYNGEE. V was shortened by 0 bases and J by 3 bases, with 9 bases between the two germline ends. The CDR3 consists of 14 residues. The chain's CDR3 is CASSVEGNEETQYF. As DNA, the CDR3 is TGTGCCAGCAGCGTAGAGGGAAACGAAGAGACCCAGTACTTC.

The V call is TRBV11-2, the J call TRBJ1-5; a possible D gene is TRBD1 (6 bases). Germline values: CDR1 SGHAT, CDR2 FQNNGV. This CDR3 contains 15 residues. V dropped 5 bases and J dropped 5 bases, with 16 bases sitting between them. The CDR3, as DNA: TGTGCCAGCAGCCAAGATAGGGACACCTATCAGCCCCAGCATTTT. Amino acid sequence: CASSQDRDTYQPQHF.

The gene calls are TRBV2 and TRBJ2-5; D is uncertain. The CDR3 loop spans 13 amino acids. V lost 2 bases and J 0 bases, leaving 4 bases between the germline ends. The germline V gene encodes CDR1 SNHLY and CDR2 FYNNEI. The CDR3 DNA reads TGTGCCAGCAGTGAACAGGACCAAGAGACCCAGTACTTC. Translating it yields CASSEQDQETQYF.

The table lists this clone with a count of one. This sample also contains other DNA sequences that code for the same CDR3. The rearrangement joins TRBV12-5 to TRBJ2-7; D might be TRBD2 (7 bases). Per germline, CDR1 LGHNT and CDR2 FRNRAP. This CDR3 region has 16 residues. The V end was cut by 5 bases, the J end by 7 bases, with 24 bases between. CDR3 DNA: TGTGCTAGTGGTCTGGGAAGTGGGAGGGGGTCTGGGGAGCAGTACTTC. This sequence encodes CASGLGSGRGSGEQYF. The whole variable domain, filled in from reference TRBV12-5 and TRBJ2-7, reads DARVTQTPRHKVTEMGQEVTMRCQPILGHNTVFWYRQTMMQGLELLAYFRNRAPLDDSGMPKDRFSAEMPDATLATLKIQPSEPRDSAVYFCASGLGSGRGSGEQYFGPGTRLTVT.

This chain joins TRBV25-1 and TRBJ1-2; possible D gene TRBD1, 5 bases. In germline, CDR1 is MGHDK, CDR2 SYGVNS. V was shortened by 4 bases and J by 8 bases, with 14 bases between the two germline ends. This CDR3 contains 13 residues. CDR3 sequence reads: CASSGDAEIGYTF. Written as DNA, the CDR3 is TGTGCCAGCAGTGGGGACGCCGAAATAGGCTACACCTTC.

This chain links TRBV2 with TRBJ2-7; D unresolved. The germline V and J ends were trimmed by 4 bases and 3 bases, with 7 bases remaining between them. The CDR3 extends over 12 amino acids. In germline, CDR1 is SNHLY, CDR2 FYNNEI. CDR3 coding DNA: TGTGCCAGCAGTGGAGCAAACTACGAGCAGTACTTC. Translated: CASSGANYEQYF.

The chain employs TRBV5-3 and TRBJ2-1; 7 nucleotides align to TRBD1. TRBV5-3 carries the ORF label, with uncertain function. The V and J ends lost 4 bases and 4 bases, in that order; junction bases with no gene match: 8. The CDR3 sequence is 15 residues long. DNA of the CDR3: TGTGCCAGAAGCGTGACAGGGACGATATACAATGAGCAGTTCTTC. This codes for CARSVTGTIYNEQFF.

V is TRBV12-5 and J is TRBJ2-3; D is unclear. The V end was cut by 1 base, the J end by 2 bases, with 7 bases between. Germline CDR1 is LGHNT and CDR2 is FRNRAP. The CDR3 covers 14 residues. The CDR3 coding sequence is TGTGCTAGTGGTTTGGGCGAAACCACAGATACGCAGTATTTT. Its translation: CASGLGETTDTQYF. Using reference TRBV12-5 and TRBJ2-3 for the parts outside the CDR3, the full variable domain is DARVTQTPRHKVTEMGQEVTMRCQPILGHNTVFWYRQTMMQGLELLAYFRNRAPLDDSGMPKDRFSAEMPDATLATLKIQPSEPRDSAVYFCASGLGETTDTQYFGPGTRLTVL.

The genes are TRBV27 and TRBJ2-1, with D possibly TRBD2 on 6 matching bases. In germline, CDR1 is MNHEY, CDR2 SMNVEV (reference sequence). The CDR3 has 12 amino acids. V was clipped by 8 bases and J by 4 bases, with 9 bases between them. CDR3 loop: CASGLNYNEQFF. Here the CDR3 DNA reads TGTGCCAGCGGACTAAATTACAATGAGCAGTTCTTC.

This rearrangement joins TRBV6-1 to TRBJ2-5, with D perhaps assigned TRBD1 or TRBD2 (5 bases each). This CDR3 is built from 16 residues. CDR1 is MNHNS and CDR2 is SASEGT in the germline V gene. V was shortened by 3 bases and J by 1 base, with 15 bases between the two germline ends. CDR3 loop: CASSDGGSGLQETQYF. DNA for the CDR3: TGTGCCAGCAGTGATGGGGGAAGTGGGCTCCAAGAGACCCAGTACTTC.

This clone was found once. The CDR3: CASSFEGIGANVLTF. For the CDR3, the DNA is TGTGCCAGCAGTTTTGAGGGTATTGGGGCCAACGTCCTGACTTTC. V is TRBV6-6 and J is TRBJ2-6, with D possibly being TRBD2 (5 bases). Germline V lookup: CDR1 MNHNY, CDR2 SVGAGI (reference sequence). V lost 4 bases and J lost 3, with 10 bases in between. The CDR3 loop spans 15 amino acids.